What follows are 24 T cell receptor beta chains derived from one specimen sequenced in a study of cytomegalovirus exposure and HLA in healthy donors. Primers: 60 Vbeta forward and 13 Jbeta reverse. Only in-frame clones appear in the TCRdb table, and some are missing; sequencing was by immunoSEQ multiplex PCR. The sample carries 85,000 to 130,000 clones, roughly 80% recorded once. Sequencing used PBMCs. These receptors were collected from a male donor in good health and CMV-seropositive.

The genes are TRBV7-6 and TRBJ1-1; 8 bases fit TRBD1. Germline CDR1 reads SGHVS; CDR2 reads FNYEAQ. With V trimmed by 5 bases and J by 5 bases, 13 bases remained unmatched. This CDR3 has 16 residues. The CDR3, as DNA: TGTGCCAGCAGCACCCATGACACAGGGGGAAGAACTGAAGCTTTCTTT. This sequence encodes CASSTHDTGGRTEAFF.

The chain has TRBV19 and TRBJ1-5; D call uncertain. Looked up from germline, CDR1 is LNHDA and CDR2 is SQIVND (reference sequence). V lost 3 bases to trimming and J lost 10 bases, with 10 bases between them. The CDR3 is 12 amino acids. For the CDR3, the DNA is TGTGCCAGTAGTATTCCGGGAAGTCCCCAGCATTTT. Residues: CASSIPGSPQHF.

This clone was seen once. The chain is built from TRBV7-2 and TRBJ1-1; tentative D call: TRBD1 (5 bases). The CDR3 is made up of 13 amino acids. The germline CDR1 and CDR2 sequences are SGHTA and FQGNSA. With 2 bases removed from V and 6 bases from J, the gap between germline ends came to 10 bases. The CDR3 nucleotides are TGTGCCAGCAGCTTACGCAGGGAGGCTGAAGCTTTCTTT. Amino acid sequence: CASSLRREAEAFF.

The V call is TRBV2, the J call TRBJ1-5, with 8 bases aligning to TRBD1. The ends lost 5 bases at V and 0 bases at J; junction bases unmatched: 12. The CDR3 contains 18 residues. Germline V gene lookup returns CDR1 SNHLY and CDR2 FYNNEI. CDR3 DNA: TGTGCCAGCAGTTCCCCGGGACAGGACCTAAATAGCAATCAGCCCCAGCATTTT. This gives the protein CASSSPGQDLNSNQPQHF.

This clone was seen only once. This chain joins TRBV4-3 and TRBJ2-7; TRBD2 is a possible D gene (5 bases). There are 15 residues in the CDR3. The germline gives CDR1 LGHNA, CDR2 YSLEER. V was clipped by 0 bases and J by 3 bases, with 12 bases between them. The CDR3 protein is CASSQEREWNYEQYF. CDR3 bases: TGCGCCAGCAGCCAAGAGAGGGAATGGAACTACGAGCAGTACTTC.

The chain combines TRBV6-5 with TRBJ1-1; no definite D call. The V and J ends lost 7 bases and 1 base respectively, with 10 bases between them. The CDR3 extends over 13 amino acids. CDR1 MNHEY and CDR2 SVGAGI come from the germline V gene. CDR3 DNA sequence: TGTGCCAGCATTAGCCCGGCGAACACTGAAGCTTTCTTT. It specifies CASISPANTEAFF.

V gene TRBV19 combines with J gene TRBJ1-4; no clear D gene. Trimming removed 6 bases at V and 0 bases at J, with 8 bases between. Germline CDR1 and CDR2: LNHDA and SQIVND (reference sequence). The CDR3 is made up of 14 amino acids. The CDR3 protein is CASSSAATNEKLFF. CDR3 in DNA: TGTGCCAGTAGCTCGGCGGCAACTAATGAAAAACTGTTTTTT.

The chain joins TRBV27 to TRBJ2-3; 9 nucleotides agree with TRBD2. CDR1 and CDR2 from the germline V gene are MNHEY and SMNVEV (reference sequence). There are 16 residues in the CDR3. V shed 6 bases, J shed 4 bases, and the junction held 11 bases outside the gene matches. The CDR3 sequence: CASRPNSGTSSDTQYF. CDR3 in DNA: TGTGCCAGCAGACCTAACTCCGGGACTAGCTCAGATACGCAGTATTTT.

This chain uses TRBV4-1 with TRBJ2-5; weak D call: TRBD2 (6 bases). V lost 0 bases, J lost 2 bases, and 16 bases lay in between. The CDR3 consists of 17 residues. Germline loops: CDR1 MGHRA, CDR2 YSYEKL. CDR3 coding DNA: TGCGCCAGCAGCCAAGATGGGGTAGCGGCTTTTCAAGAGACCCAGTACTTC. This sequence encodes CASSQDGVAAFQETQYF.

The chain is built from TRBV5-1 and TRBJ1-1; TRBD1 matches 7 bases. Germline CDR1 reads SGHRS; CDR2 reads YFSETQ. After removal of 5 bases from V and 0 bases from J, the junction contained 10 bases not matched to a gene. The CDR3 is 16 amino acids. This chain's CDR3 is CASSSIGRGLNTEAFF. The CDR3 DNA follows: TGCGCCAGCAGTTCTATCGGAAGGGGGCTGAACACTGAAGCTTTCTTT. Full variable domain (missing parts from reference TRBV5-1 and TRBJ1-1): KAGVTQTPRYLIKTRGQQVTLSCSPISGHRSVSWYQQTPGQGLQFLFEYFSETQRNKGNFPGRFSGRQFSNSRSEMNVSTLELGDSALYLCASSSIGRGLNTEAFFGQGTRLTVV.

The chain's CDR3 is CASSRGSGGHTGELFF. CDR3 sequence (DNA): TGTGCCAGCAGCCGAGGGAGCGGGGGTCACACCGGGGAGCTGTTTTTT. This rearrangement joins TRBV7-9 to TRBJ2-2; 8 nucleotides line up with TRBD2. The CDR3 totals 16 residues. With 5 bases clipped from V and 3 bases from J, the junction kept 8 bases outside the gene matches. Germline V gives CDR1 SEHNR, CDR2 FQNEAQ (reference sequence).

The CDR3 loop is CAISGQGKTEAFF. Written as DNA, the CDR3 is TGTGCCATCAGTGGACAGGGTAAAACTGAAGCTTTCTTT. This rearrangement joins TRBV10-3 to TRBJ1-1, with 7 bases that match TRBD1. Germline values: CDR1 ENHRY, CDR2 SYGVKD. The CDR3 is made up of 13 amino acids. Losses at the gene ends were 4 bases for V and 5 bases for J; bases not matched to a gene: 4.

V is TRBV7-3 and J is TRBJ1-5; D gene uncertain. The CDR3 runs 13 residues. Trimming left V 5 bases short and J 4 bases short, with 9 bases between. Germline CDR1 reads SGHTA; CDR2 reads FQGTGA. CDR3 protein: CASSRGINQPQHF. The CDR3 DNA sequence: TGTGCCAGCAGCCGAGGGATAAATCAGCCCCAGCATTTT.

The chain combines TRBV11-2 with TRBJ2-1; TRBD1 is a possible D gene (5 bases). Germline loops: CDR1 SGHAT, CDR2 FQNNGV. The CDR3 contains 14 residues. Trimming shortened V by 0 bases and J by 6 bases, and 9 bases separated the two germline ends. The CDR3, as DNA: TGTGCCAGCAGCTTAGATAGGGGATCCAATGAGCAGTTCTTC. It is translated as CASSLDRGSNEQFF.

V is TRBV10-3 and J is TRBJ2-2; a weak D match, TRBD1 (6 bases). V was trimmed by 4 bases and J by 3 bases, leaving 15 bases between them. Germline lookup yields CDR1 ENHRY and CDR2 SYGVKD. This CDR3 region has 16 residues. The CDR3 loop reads CAISARSTGDTGELFF. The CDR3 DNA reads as TGTGCCATCAGTGCCCGATCGACAGGAGACACCGGGGAGCTGTTTTTT.

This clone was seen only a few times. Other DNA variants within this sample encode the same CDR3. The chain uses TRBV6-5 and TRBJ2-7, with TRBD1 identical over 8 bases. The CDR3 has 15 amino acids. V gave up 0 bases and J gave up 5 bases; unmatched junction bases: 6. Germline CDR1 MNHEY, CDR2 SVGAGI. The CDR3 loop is CASSYSLQGADEQYF. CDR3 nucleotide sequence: TGTGCCAGCAGTTACTCTTTGCAGGGGGCCGACGAGCAGTACTTC.

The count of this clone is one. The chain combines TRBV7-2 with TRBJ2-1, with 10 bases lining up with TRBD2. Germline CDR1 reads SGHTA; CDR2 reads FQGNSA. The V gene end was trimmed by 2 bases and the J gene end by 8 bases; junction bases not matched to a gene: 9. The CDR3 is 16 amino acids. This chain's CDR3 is CASSLFSGGARDEQFF. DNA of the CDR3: TGTGCCAGCAGCTTATTCAGCGGGGGGGCCAGGGATGAGCAGTTCTTC.

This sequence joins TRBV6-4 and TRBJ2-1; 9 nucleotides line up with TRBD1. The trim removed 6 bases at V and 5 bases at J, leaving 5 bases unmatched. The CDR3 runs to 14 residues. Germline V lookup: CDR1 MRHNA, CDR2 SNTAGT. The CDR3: CASSGDRENNEQFF. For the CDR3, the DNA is TGTGCCAGCAGCGGGGACAGGGAAAACAATGAGCAGTTCTTC.

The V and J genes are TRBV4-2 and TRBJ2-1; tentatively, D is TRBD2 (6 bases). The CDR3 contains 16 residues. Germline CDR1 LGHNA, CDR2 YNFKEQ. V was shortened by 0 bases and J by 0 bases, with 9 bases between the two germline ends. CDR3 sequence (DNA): TGTGCCAGCAGCCAAGAGATGGGGGGCTCCTACAATGAGCAGTTCTTC. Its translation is CASSQEMGGSYNEQFF.

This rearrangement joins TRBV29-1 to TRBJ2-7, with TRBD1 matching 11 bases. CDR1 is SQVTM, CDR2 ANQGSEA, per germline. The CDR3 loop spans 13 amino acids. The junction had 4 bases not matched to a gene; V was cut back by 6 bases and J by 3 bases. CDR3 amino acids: CSVGTGGVYEQYF. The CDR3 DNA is TGCAGCGTGGGGACAGGGGGGGTCTACGAGCAGTACTTC.

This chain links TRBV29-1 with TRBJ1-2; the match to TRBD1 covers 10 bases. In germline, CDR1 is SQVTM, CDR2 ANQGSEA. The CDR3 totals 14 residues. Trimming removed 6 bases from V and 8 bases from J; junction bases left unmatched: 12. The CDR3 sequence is CSVLGGQGQEGYTF. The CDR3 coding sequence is TGCAGCGTACTTGGGGGACAGGGGCAGGAAGGCTACACCTTC.

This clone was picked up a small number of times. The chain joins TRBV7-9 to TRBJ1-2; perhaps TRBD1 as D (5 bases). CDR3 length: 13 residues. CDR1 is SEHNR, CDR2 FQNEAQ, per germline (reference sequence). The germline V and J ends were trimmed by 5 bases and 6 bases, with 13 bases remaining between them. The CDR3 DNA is TGTGCCAGCAGCCGGGGGTATGAGAATGGCTACACCTTC. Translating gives CASSRGYENGYTF.

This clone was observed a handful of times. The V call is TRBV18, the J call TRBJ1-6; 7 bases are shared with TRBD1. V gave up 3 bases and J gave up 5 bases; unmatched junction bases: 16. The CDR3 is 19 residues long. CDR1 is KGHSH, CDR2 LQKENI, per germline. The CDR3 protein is CASSPLQTVRTGNNSPLHF. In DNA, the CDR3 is TGTGCCAGCTCACCGCTCCAGACCGTAAGGACAGGCAATAATTCACCCCTCCACTTT.

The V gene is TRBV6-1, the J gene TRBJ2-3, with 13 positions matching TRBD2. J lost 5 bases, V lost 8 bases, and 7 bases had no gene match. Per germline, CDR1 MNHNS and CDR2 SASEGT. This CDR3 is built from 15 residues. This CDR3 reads CASRGLAGAVDTQYF. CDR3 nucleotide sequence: TGTGCCAGCCGCGGACTAGCGGGGGCGGTAGATACGCAGTATTTT.